The 10 T cell receptor beta chains below were found in one sample sequenced in a study of identical twins. TCRdb reanalysed the 5' RACE reads using MiXCR and keeps one entry per CDR3 protein. The table records 1,800,000 or so distinct CDR3 sequences, around 29% of them present only once. What was sequenced was cord blood. These receptors were obtained from a newborn girl in good health.

V and J are TRBV2 and TRBJ2-4; perhaps D is TRBD1 or TRBD2 (6 bases each). The V gene's germline CDR1 is SNHLY and CDR2 FYNNEI. The CDR3 is made up of 14 amino acids. V was shortened by 6 bases and J by 11 bases, with 20 bases between the two germline ends. CDR3 protein: CASSTLTGASVQYF. In DNA, the CDR3 is TGTGCCAGCAGCACACTTACGGGGGCTAGCGTTCAGTACTTC.

About this clonotype: At one end, the junction sequence differs from germline, possibly due to a read error. This CDR3 reads CSSRGTSRADTQYF. In DNA form, the CDR3 reads TGCAGTTCTAGGGGGACTAGCCGCGCAGATACGCAGTATTTT. The chain joins TRBV20-1 to TRBJ2-3, with TRBD2 identical over 9 bases. Germline CDR1 reads DFQATT; CDR2 reads SNEGSKA (reference sequence). The CDR3 has 14 residues.

This clonotype showed up many times. This chain links TRBV29-1 with TRBJ2-7; D is uncertain. V lost 6 bases to trimming and J lost 4 bases, with 10 bases between them. Germline lookup yields CDR1 SQVTM and CDR2 ANQGSEA. This CDR3 has 11 amino acids. The CDR3 DNA sequence: TGCAGCGTGACAAGTCAGTACGAGCAGTACTTC. Translated, it gives CSVTSQYEQYF.

Many counts were recorded for this clonotype. V and J are TRBV9 and TRBJ2-3, with TRBD2 identical over 8 bases. This CDR3 contains 17 residues. Germline V gene sequence: CDR1 SGDLS, CDR2 YYNGEE. V lost 2 bases, J lost 3 bases, and 11 bases stayed unmatched. The CDR3 DNA reads as TGTGCCAGCAGCGTCACCTTTAGGAGCGGGGGAACAGATACGCAGTATTTT. Translating gives CASSVTFRSGGTDTQYF. The variable domain in full, completed from reference TRBV9 and TRBJ2-3, reads DSGVTQTPKHLITATGQRVTLRCSPRSGDLSVYWYQQSLDQGLQFLIQYYNGEERAKGNILERFSAQQFPDLHSELNLSSLELGDSALYFCASSVTFRSGGTDTQYFGPGTRLTVL.

V usage is TRBV7-9 and J usage is TRBJ2-7; D is possibly TRBD1 (6 bases). The CDR3 spans 19 residues. Trimming removed 6 bases at V and 0 bases at J, with 27 bases between. The V gene's germline CDR1 is SEHNR and CDR2 FQNEAQ (reference sequence). Here the CDR3 reads CASSSFRDTGTHSSYEQYF. The CDR3, as DNA: TGTGCCAGCAGTTCATTCCGGGACACCGGCACTCATAGCTCCTACGAGCAGTACTTC.

The rearrangement links TRBV27 to TRBJ2-7; no firm D call. This CDR3 has 15 amino acids. V dropped 3 bases and J dropped 0 bases, with 12 bases sitting between them. Germline loops: CDR1 MNHEY, CDR2 SMNVEV (reference sequence). CDR3 residues: CASSLNGDTSYEQYF. CDR3 nucleotides: TGTGCCAGCAGTTTGAATGGGGATACCTCCTACGAGCAGTACTTC.

The V call is TRBV4-1, the J call TRBJ2-1, with 8 bases identical to TRBD2. This CDR3 has 14 residues. Per the germline V gene, CDR1 is MGHRA and CDR2 is YSYEKL. V shed 1 base, J shed 6 bases, and the junction held 2 bases outside the gene matches. The CDR3 sequence is CASSQGTSSNEQFF. Written as DNA, the CDR3 is TGCGCCAGCAGCCAAGGGACTAGCTCCAATGAGCAGTTCTTC.

This clonotype came up a few times. The chain carries TRBV12-3 or TRBV12-4 and TRBJ1-1; D gene unclear. Trimming took off 7 bases at V and 2 bases at J, with 11 bases between the two ends. The CDR3 loop spans 13 amino acids. The DNA for the CDR3 is TGTGCCAGCACCCTCAGCCATAACACTGAAGCTTTCTTT. Its translation is CASTLSHNTEAFF.

The CDR3 loop is CASSFDGYYEQYF. The CDR3 DNA is TGCGCCAGCAGCTTTGACGGTTACTACGAGCAGTACTTC. This sequence joins TRBV5-1 and TRBJ2-7; D is unresolved. The CDR3 length is 13 residues. The V gene lost 2 bases and the J gene lost 3 bases, with 9 bases spanning the gap. Germline CDR1 reads SGHRS; CDR2 reads YFSETQ.

This clonotype was detected a few times. V usage is TRBV27 and J usage is TRBJ2-7, with no clear D. V was cut by 6 bases and J by 2 bases, with 8 bases left in between. Looked up from germline, CDR1 is MNHEY and CDR2 is SMNVEV (reference sequence). CDR3 length equals 12 residues. The DNA of the CDR3 is TGTGCCAGCAGACACGGTACCTACGAGCAGTACTTC. Translating gives CASRHGTYEQYF.